This T cell receptor (beta chain) was retrieved from a study of cytomegalovirus exposure and HLA in healthy donors. Whole-study results and caveats: Within an earlier analysis, most TCR beta V segments proved productive either about 87% or about 30% of the time.

PCR amplification relied on 60 Vbeta primers (plus 13 Jbeta primers). Clones were read by immunoSEQ multiplex PCR, and TCRdb kept only the in-frame ones, dropping some. The sample gives approximately 140,000 clones, roughly 79% of which show up once; roughly 1% is in the top ten. The CDR3 has 15 residues. J lost 4 bases, V lost 3 bases, and 9 bases had no gene match. Germline CDR1 SQVTM, CDR2 ANQGSEA. This clone was detected only a few times. Its antigen is not identified. The J gene is TRBJ1-1, the V gene TRBV29-1, with 9 bases that match TRBD1. Sequencing was performed on PBMCs. The TCR was taken from a man aged 18 to 30 in good health and CMV-seronegative. CDR3 DNA: TGCAGCGTTGAGGGGGGGACAGGGAGGGCCACTGAAGCTTTCTTT. Its translation is CSVEGGTGRATEAFF.